This T cell receptor (beta chain) was sequenced during a study of T cells in Graves' hyperthyroidism and ophthalmopathy. Study-wide background: Once the initial diagnosis was made, peripheral blood was obtained before any treatment. General study results and limits: Most clonotypes expanded in the thyroid (above 0.001) were also present in blood.

This clonotype was counted ten times or more. Its antigen is still unknown. There are 13 residues in the CDR3. Germline-derived CDR1 and CDR2 are SQVTM and ANQGSEA. Trimming at V came to 5 bases and at J to 3 bases, leaving 4 bases not matched to a gene. The definition of stable Graves' hyperthyroidism was no ophthalmopathy progression within 18 months. The authors took PBMCs from 10 ml fresh peripheral blood. From RNA transcripts, TCR beta CDR3 regions were amplified. HTBI primers were used for first-round RT-PCR of the TCR CDR3. Via MiXCR, TCRdb re-called the multiplex PCR reads, giving one row per CDR3 protein. The table includes just under 750,000 distinct CDR3 sequences, about 35% detected once.

This chain links TRBV29-1 with TRBJ1-1; 9 positions agree with TRBD1. Sequenced: blood. This receptor was obtained from a woman aged 40 to 50 with Graves' hyperthyroidism. CDR3 sequence reads: CSVCRQGDTEAFF. In nucleotides, the CDR3 is TGCAGCGTTTGTCGACAGGGGGACACTGAAGCTTTCTTT.